A single sample gave rise to the 25 T cell receptor beta chains below, sequenced in a study of blood T cells in healthy people across ages. Next came a second PCR, run for about 7 to 12 cycles, which used a sample-barcoded 5' primer along with a J-beta primer mix. TCRdb itself ran the 5' RACE reads through MiXCR, one entry per CDR3 protein. In the table there are roughly 560,000 distinct CDR3 sequences, around 24% of which are singletons. Another study also made use of these data, one on T cells of mothers and their children.

Sequences were obtained from blood. These receptors came from a boy aged 10-17 years in good health.

There are a few counts of this clonotype. This chain connects TRBV5-1 to TRBJ2-3, with 7 nucleotides matching TRBD2. Germline CDR1 and CDR2: SGHRS and YFSETQ. The CDR3 is 15 residues long. V shed 0 bases, J shed 2 bases, and the junction held 3 bases outside the gene matches. The DNA for the CDR3 is TGCGCCAGCAGCTTGGTGAGCGGGACCACAGATACGCAGTATTTT. Its protein is CASSLVSGTTDTQYF.

V and J are TRBV19 and TRBJ1-2, with D possibly being TRBD1 (5 bases). Trimming cost V 5 bases and J 8 bases, with 12 bases left between them. Per the germline V gene, CDR1 is LNHDA and CDR2 is SQIVND (reference sequence). The CDR3 contains 12 residues. DNA for the CDR3: TGTGCCAGTAGTCGCAGGGTCGGCGGCTACACCTTC. This sequence encodes CASSRRVGGYTF.

The rearrangement uses TRBV30 and TRBJ1-6, with unresolved D. Germline V gene lookup returns CDR1 GTSNPN and CDR2 SVGIG (reference sequence). Trimming left V 0 bases short and J 6 bases short, with 9 bases between. This CDR3 contains 14 residues. CDR3 region: CAWSVALGNSPLHF. In DNA, the CDR3 is TGTGCCTGGAGTGTGGCCTTGGGTAATTCACCCCTCCACTTT.

A few counts support this clonotype. This chain uses TRBV28 with TRBJ2-7, with 8 bases that match TRBD1. The germline CDR1 and CDR2 sequences are MDHEN and SYDVKM. V gave up 6 bases and J gave up 7 bases; unmatched junction bases: 11. CDR3 length: 14 amino acids. The CDR3 nucleotides are TGTGCCAGCAGACGCCACGGACGGACAGGGGAGCAGTACTTC. As protein: CASRRHGRTGEQYF.

This clonotype has more than one count but fewer than ten. The chain has TRBV20-1 and TRBJ1-1; D is possibly TRBD1 (5 bases). The CDR3 covers 14 residues. From germline, CDR1 is DFQATT and CDR2 SNEGSKA (reference sequence). V lost 2 bases to trimming and J lost 4 bases, with 14 bases between them. The CDR3 bases are TGCAGTGCTAGACCCAGGGTGTCGATCACTGAAGCTTTCTTT. Its translation: CSARPRVSITEAFF.

This clonotype was seen only a few times. The V call is TRBV28, the J call TRBJ2-4; D may be TRBD1 (5 bases). The V end lost 5 bases, the J end lost 0 bases, and 14 bases lay between the germline ends. CDR1 and CDR2 (germline): MDHEN, SYDVKM. The CDR3 length is 16 residues. This chain's CDR3 is CASSQKDTVAKNIQYF. In DNA, the CDR3 is TGTGCCAGCAGTCAAAAGGACACCGTAGCCAAAAACATTCAGTACTTC.

This clonotype appeared a few times. J is TRBJ1-4 and V is TRBV28, with 11 bases that match TRBD1. V trimming: 8 bases; J trimming: 8 bases; junction bases outside the gene matches: 10. CDR1 and CDR2 (germline): MDHEN, SYDVKM. The CDR3 contains 15 residues. The CDR3 DNA follows: TGTGCCAGCGGCGCCGGACAGGGGGCGAACGAAAAACTGTTTTTT. Encoded protein: CASGAGQGANEKLFF.

The chain carries TRBV4-1 and TRBJ2-1; D is possibly TRBD1 (7 bases). V lost 1 base and J lost 4, with 20 bases in between. The CDR3 spans 18 residues. Germline CDR1 and CDR2: MGHRA and YSYEKL. This CDR3 is CASSQGQGLDLGYNEQFF. Written as DNA, the CDR3 is TGCGCCAGCAGCCAAGGACAGGGACTGGATTTGGGGTACAATGAGCAGTTCTTC.

V gene TRBV28 combines with J gene TRBJ2-5; weak D call: TRBD2 (6 bases). The assigned J gene may be wrong: the sequence end matches TRBJ2-7 better. The germline CDR1 and CDR2 sequences are MDHEN and SYDVKM. The CDR3 runs to 14 residues. CDR3 amino acids: CASSFVGLIYEQYF. The CDR3 DNA is TGTGCCAGCAGTTTCGTAGGACTAATCTACGAGCAGTACTTC.

The chain is built from TRBV6-2 or TRBV6-3 and TRBJ1-2; the match to TRBD1 covers 10 bases. This CDR3 is 15 amino acids long. V lost 6 bases, J lost 2 bases, and 6 bases stayed unmatched. In germline, CDR1 is MNHEY, CDR2 SVGEGT. The CDR3 DNA reads as TGTGCCAGCAGGCCCCCGGGACAGGGGAACTATGGCTACACCTTC. It codes for CASRPPGQGNYGYTF.

This clonotype has a handful of counts. This chain links TRBV7-2 with TRBJ2-2; a possible D gene is TRBD2 (6 bases). Germline assignment: CDR1 SGHTA and CDR2 FQGNSA. This CDR3 spans 17 amino acids. V lost 5 bases and J lost 4, with 20 bases in between. In DNA form, the CDR3 reads TGTGCCAGCAGCGAGGCGGGGCGAGGCGCGTTCACCGGGGAGCTGTTTTTT. It translates to CASSEAGRGAFTGELFF.

This clonotype appeared many times. The chain links TRBV6-2 or TRBV6-3 to TRBJ2-7; 9 bases fit TRBD2. V was clipped by 6 bases and J by 6 bases; unmatched bases: 9. CDR3 length: 14 amino acids. Germline CDR1 MNHEY, CDR2 SVGEGT. The CDR3 here is CASRRTSAEGEQYF. Written as DNA, the CDR3 is TGTGCCAGCAGACGGACTAGCGCCGAAGGCGAGCAGTACTTC.

V gene TRBV3-1 combines with J gene TRBJ2-5; 10 bases match TRBD1. This CDR3 has 16 amino acids. V lost 0 bases to trimming and J lost 4 bases; unmatched junction nucleotides: 5. Germline lookup yields CDR1 LGHDT and CDR2 YNNKEL (reference sequence). CDR3 sequence reads: CASSQDLGQGGETQYF. CDR3 coding DNA: TGTGCCAGCAGCCAAGACCTTGGACAGGGGGGAGAGACCCAGTACTTC.

This clonotype was found a few times. V is TRBV7-9 and J is TRBJ2-7, with D possibly being TRBD1 (5 bases). This CDR3 contains 15 residues. CDR1 is SEHNR and CDR2 is FQNEAQ in the germline V gene (reference sequence). The germline V and J ends were trimmed by 5 bases and 1 base, with 15 bases remaining between them. CDR3 nucleotide sequence: TGTGCCAGCAGCCGACAGATCCCTGGATCCTACGAGCAGTACTTC. It translates to CASSRQIPGSYEQYF.

V usage is TRBV25-1 and J usage is TRBJ2-3, with D possibly being TRBD2 (5 bases). CDR3 size: 14 residues. CDR1 is MGHDK, CDR2 SYGVNS, per germline. V was pared by 6 bases and J by 2 bases, with 12 bases between. The CDR3 reads CASREERYTDTQYF. The DNA of the CDR3 is TGTGCCAGCAGGGAAGAGCGGTACACAGATACGCAGTATTTT.

The CDR3: CASTMGEGVGNQPQHF. The CDR3 coding sequence is TGTGCCAGCACCATGGGAGAGGGGGTAGGCAATCAGCCCCAGCATTTT. This sequence joins TRBV27 and TRBJ1-5; a weak D match, TRBD1 (6 bases). Per germline, CDR1 MNHEY and CDR2 SMNVEV (reference sequence). The CDR3 length is 16 residues. Trimming stripped 7 bases from V and 2 bases from J, with 18 bases between.

The rearrangement uses TRBV6-5 and TRBJ2-1; 8 bases agree with TRBD2. Germline CDR1 MNHEY, CDR2 SVGAGI. J gave up 7 bases and V 7 bases, and 6 bases lay outside the gene matches. The CDR3 has 13 residues. The CDR3 region has the DNA TGTGCCAGCACGGCGGGAGGAGGTAATGAGCAGTTCTTC. Protein: CASTAGGGNEQFF.

V is TRBV13 and J is TRBJ2-1; D gene ambiguous. Germline CDR1 PRHDT, CDR2 FYEKMQ (reference sequence). The CDR3 extends over 16 amino acids. V lost 5 bases and J 2 bases, leaving 16 bases between the germline ends. DNA for the CDR3: TGTGCCAGCAGCCTTGAACCTTTCTGGACCTACAATGAGCAGTTCTTC. Encoded protein: CASSLEPFWTYNEQFF.

The chain is built from TRBV5-1 and TRBJ2-2; D might be TRBD1 (5 bases). CDR3 length: 15 amino acids. Germline V gene data show CDR1 as SGHRS and CDR2 as YFSETQ. With 5 bases removed from V and 4 bases from J, the gap between germline ends came to 15 bases. CDR3 loop: CASRDGRQGTGELFF. The CDR3 DNA reads as TGCGCCAGCAGGGACGGCCGTCAGGGCACCGGGGAGCTGTTTTTT.

The chain combines TRBV7-9 with TRBJ2-1, with TRBD2 as a possible D gene (5 bases). Germline-derived CDR1 and CDR2 are SEHNR and FQNEAQ (reference sequence). Trimming removed 5 bases from V and 6 bases from J, with 17 bases in between. The CDR3 runs to 15 residues. The CDR3 region has the DNA TGTGCCAGCAGCCCCCCAAGCGGTCCCCCCAATGAGCAGTTCTTC. Translating gives CASSPPSGPPNEQFF.

V gene TRBV6-5 combines with J gene TRBJ2-1; no clear D gene. The CDR3 runs to 15 residues. Deletions cut 4 bases from V and 8 bases from J, with 18 bases between. Germline CDR1 MNHEY, CDR2 SVGAGI. Written as DNA, the CDR3 is TGTGCCAGCAGTTTAGCCTCGGCTGGCATCTATGAGCAGTTCTTC. The encoded protein is CASSLASAGIYEQFF.

This clonotype was seen a few times. This sequence joins TRBV4-3 and TRBJ1-4, with 11 positions matching TRBD1. V dropped 0 bases and J dropped 11; count of bases not matched to a gene: 14. The CDR3 is 18 amino acids. From germline, CDR1 is LGHNA and CDR2 YSLEER. CDR3 loop: CASSQDFRGQGDRGKLFF. The CDR3 region has the DNA TGCGCCAGCAGCCAAGATTTCCGGGGACAGGGGGATCGTGGGAAACTGTTTTTT.

This chain links TRBV9 with TRBJ2-3; 10 positions agree with TRBD2. This CDR3 is built from 16 residues. V was clipped by 0 bases and J by 10 bases; unmatched bases: 11. The germline gives CDR1 SGDLS, CDR2 YYNGEE. This CDR3 reads CASSVDPSGRGGAQYF. CDR3 bases: TGTGCCAGCAGCGTAGACCCTAGCGGGAGAGGGGGGGCGCAGTATTTT.

This clonotype has a handful of counts. This sequence joins TRBV5-1 and TRBJ2-7; 10 nucleotides match TRBD2. The CDR3 covers 15 residues. Germline V CDR1 and CDR2: SGHRS, YFSETQ. J lost 3 bases, V lost 0 bases, and 3 bases had no gene match. CDR3 DNA sequence: TGCGCCAGCAGCTTGGCCCCTAGCGGGGGCTACGAGCAGTACTTC. As protein: CASSLAPSGGYEQYF.

This chain connects TRBV20-1 to TRBJ1-6; the D is unclear. V was trimmed by 7 bases and J by 4 bases, leaving 11 bases between them. Germline V CDR1 and CDR2: DFQATT, SNEGSKA (reference sequence). The CDR3 extends over 13 amino acids. In nucleotides, the CDR3 is TGCAGTGGGATGGAAGGGTATAATTCACCCCTCCACTTT. Amino acids: CSGMEGYNSPLHF.